This T cell receptor beta chain was recorded in a study of T cells after yellow fever vaccination. The table lists this clonotype with many counts. TCRdb reprocessed the 5' RACE reads with MiXCR, giving one entry per CDR3 protein. Of 200,000 to 250,000 distinct CDR3 sequences in the sample, 6.9% were seen once. CDR3 length equals 15 residues. Germline loops: CDR1 DFQATT, CDR2 SNEGSKA (reference sequence). Trimming removed 5 bases from V and 6 bases from J, with 19 bases in between. The source material was CD4+ T cells sorted from PBMCs, sampled 15 days after the yellow fever booster vaccination. The chain employs TRBV20-1 and TRBJ1-4; D is undetermined. The source is a man younger than 45 who received the YFV17D yellow fever vaccine. The CDR3, as DNA: TGCAGTGCTCCAGAGGGCGGGTCCTTAGATGAAAAACTGTTTTTT. Protein product: CSAPEGGSLDEKLFF.